Shown below are 3 T cell receptor beta chains from a single sample sequenced in a study of human T cells and chemical hapten exposure. Specified time point: patch test 1, 2 weeks after DPC sensitization. Noted treatment: therapeutic diphenylcyclopropenone sensitization with weekly scalp DPC. TCRdb used MiXCR to reprocess the RACE reads, holding one entry per CDR3 protein. The sample lists 40,000 to 60,000 distinct CDR3 sequences; about 10% were seen once. Sequencing used whole blood, obtained in connection with sensitization to the hapten diphenylcyclopropenone (DPC). These receptors were taken from a woman aged 50 to 60 with alopecia areata. Some clones in this sample may be carry-over from other donors' samples.

This clonotype was counted many times. The V and J genes are TRBV3-1 and TRBJ1-5, with 9 bases identical to TRBD1. This CDR3 spans 15 amino acids. V was clipped by 1 base and J by 7 bases; unmatched bases: 5. Germline V lookup: CDR1 LGHDT, CDR2 YNNKEL (reference sequence). CDR3 residues: CASSQGQGGRQPQHF. The DNA for the CDR3 is TGTGCCAGCAGCCAAGGACAGGGGGGACGGCAGCCCCAGCATTTT.

This clonotype was picked up many times. The gene calls are TRBV6-1 and TRBJ2-3; D perhaps matches TRBD2 (5 bases). V was shortened by 8 bases and J by 3 bases, with 18 bases between the two germline ends. Germline-derived CDR1 and CDR2 are MNHNS and SASEGT. This CDR3 comprises 15 residues. CDR3 in amino acids: CASRRSRSGTDTQYF. The CDR3 DNA reads as TGTGCCAGCCGGCGGAGCAGATCGGGGACAGATACGCAGTATTTT.

This clonotype has ten or more counts. J is TRBJ1-5 and V is TRBV16, with TRBD1 as a possible D gene (5 bases). Per the germline V gene, CDR1 is KGHSY and CDR2 is FQNENV. With 0 bases removed from V and 2 bases from J, the gap between germline ends came to 11 bases. The CDR3 totals 16 residues. The CDR3 bases are TGTGCCAGCAGCCAATCGGGGACTGGGGGCAATCAGCCCCAGCATTTT. This encodes CASSQSGTGGNQPQHF.